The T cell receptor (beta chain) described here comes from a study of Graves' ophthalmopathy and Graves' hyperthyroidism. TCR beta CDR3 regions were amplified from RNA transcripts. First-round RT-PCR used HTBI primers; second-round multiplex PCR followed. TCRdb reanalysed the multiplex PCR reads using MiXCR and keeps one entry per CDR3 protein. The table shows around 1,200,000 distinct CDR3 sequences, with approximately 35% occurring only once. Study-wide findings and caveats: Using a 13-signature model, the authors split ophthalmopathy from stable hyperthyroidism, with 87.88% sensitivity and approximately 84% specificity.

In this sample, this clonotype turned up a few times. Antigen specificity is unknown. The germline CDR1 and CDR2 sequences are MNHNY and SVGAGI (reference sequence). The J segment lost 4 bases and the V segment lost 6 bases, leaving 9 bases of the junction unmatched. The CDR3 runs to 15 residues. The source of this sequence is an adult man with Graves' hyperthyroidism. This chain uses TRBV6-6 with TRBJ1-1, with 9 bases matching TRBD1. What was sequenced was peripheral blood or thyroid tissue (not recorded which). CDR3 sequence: CASRGQGSLGTEAFF. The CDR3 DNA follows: TGTGCCAGCAGAGGACAGGGGTCTCTCGGCACTGAAGCTTTCTTT.